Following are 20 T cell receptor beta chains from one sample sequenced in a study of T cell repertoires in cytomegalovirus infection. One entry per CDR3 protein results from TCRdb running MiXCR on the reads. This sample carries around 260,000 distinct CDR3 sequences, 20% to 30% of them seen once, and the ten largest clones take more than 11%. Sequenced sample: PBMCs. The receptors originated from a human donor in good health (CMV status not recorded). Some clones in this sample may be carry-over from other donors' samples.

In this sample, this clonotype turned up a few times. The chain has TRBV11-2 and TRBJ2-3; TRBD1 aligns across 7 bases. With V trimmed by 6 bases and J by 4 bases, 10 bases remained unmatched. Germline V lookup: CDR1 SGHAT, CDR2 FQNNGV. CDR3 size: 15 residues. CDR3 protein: CASRAKTGVPDTQYF. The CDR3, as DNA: TGTGCCAGCAGGGCTAAAACAGGGGTGCCAGATACGCAGTATTTT.

The CDR3 region is CASSYSGPVGYEQYF. CDR3 nucleotides: TGTGCCAGCAGTTATTCGGGACCGGTGGGCTACGAGCAGTACTTC. The J gene is TRBJ2-7, the V gene TRBV6-2 or TRBV6-3; D is perhaps TRBD1 or TRBD2 (5 bases each). This CDR3 spans 15 amino acids. Trimming removed 3 bases at V and 3 bases at J, with 15 bases between. The germline gives CDR1 MNHEY, CDR2 SVGEGT.

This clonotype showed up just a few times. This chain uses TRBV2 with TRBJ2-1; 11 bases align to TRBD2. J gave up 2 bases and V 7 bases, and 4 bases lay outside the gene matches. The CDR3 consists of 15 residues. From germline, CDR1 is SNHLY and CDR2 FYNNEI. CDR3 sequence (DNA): TGTGCCAGCAATAGACTAGCGGGGACCTACAATGAGCAGTTCTTC. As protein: CASNRLAGTYNEQFF.

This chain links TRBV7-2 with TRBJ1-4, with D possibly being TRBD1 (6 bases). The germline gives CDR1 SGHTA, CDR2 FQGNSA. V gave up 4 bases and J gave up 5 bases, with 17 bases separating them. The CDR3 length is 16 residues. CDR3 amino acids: CASSSRWGAQNEKLFF. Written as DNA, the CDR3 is TGTGCCAGCAGCTCGCGCTGGGGGGCGCAGAATGAAAAACTGTTTTTT.

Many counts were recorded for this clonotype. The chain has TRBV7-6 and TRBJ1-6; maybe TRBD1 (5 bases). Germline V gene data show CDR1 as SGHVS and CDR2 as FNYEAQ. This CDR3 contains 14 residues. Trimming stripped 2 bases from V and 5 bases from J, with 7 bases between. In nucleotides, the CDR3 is TGTGCCAGCAGCTTACAGGGAAATAATTCACCCCTCCACTTT. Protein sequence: CASSLQGNNSPLHF.

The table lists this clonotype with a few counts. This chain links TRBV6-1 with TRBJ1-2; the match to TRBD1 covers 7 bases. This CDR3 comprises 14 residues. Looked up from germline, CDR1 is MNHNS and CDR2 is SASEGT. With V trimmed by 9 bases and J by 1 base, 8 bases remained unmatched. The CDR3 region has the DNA TGTGCCAGTATCAGGACAGGTGGTAACTATGGCTACACCTTC. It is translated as CASIRTGGNYGYTF.

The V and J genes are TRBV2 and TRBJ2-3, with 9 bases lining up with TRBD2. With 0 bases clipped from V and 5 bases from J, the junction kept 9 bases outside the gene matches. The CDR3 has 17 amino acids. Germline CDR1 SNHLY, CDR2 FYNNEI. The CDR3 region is CASSEARIAGAGDTQYF. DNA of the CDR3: TGTGCCAGCAGTGAAGCTCGGATAGCGGGAGCCGGAGATACGCAGTATTTT.

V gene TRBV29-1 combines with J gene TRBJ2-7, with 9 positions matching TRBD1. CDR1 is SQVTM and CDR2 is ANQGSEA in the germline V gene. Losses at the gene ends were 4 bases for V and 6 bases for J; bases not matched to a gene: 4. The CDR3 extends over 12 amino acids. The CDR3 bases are TGCAGCGTTGCGGCGGACAGGGGCGAGCAGTACTTC. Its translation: CSVAADRGEQYF.

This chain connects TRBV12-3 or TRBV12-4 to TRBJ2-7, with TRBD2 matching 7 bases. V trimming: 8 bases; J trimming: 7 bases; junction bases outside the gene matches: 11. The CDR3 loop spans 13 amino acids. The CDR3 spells CASSGLSGREQYF. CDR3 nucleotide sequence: TGTGCCAGCTCGGGACTTTCCGGGAGGGAGCAGTACTTC.

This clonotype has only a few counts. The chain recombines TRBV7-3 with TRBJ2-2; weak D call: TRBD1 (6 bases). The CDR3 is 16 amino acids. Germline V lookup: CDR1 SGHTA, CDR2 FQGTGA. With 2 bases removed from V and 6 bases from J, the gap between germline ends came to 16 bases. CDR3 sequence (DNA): TGTGCCAGCAGCTTAGACCCCTTGTGGGGGCCCGGGGAGCTGTTTTTT. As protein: CASSLDPLWGPGELFF.

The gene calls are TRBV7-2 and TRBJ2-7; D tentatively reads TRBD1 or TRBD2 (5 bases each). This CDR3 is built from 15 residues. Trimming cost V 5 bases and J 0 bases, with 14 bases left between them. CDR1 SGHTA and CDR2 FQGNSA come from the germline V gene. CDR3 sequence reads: CASSLGRMGSYEQYV. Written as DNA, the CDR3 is TGTGCCAGCAGCCTGGGACGGATGGGCTCCTACGAGCAGTACGTC.

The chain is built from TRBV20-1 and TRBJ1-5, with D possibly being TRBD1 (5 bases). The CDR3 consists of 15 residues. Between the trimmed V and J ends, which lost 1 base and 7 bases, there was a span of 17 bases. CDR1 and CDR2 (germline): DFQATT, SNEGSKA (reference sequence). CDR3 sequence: CSARVFAREGQPQHF. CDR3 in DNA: TGCAGTGCTAGAGTTTTCGCCAGGGAAGGCCAGCCCCAGCATTTT.

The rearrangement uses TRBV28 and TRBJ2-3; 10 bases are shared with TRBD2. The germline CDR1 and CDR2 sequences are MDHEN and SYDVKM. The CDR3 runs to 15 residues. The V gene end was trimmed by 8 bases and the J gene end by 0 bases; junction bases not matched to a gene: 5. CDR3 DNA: TGTGCCAGCTCCGGACTAGCGGCTAGCACAGATACGCAGTATTTT. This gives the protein CASSGLAASTDTQYF.

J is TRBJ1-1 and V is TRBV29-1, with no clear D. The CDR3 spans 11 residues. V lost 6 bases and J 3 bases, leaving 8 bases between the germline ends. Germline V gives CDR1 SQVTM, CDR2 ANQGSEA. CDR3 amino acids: CSVGRDTEAFF. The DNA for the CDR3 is TGCAGCGTCGGGCGGGACACTGAAGCTTTCTTT.

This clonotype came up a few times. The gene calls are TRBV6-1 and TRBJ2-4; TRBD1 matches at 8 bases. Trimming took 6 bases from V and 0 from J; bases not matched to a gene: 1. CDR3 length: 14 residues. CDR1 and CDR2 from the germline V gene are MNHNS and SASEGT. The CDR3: CASRGQAAKNIQYF. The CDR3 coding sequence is TGTGCCAGCAGGGGACAGGCAGCCAAAAACATTCAGTACTTC.

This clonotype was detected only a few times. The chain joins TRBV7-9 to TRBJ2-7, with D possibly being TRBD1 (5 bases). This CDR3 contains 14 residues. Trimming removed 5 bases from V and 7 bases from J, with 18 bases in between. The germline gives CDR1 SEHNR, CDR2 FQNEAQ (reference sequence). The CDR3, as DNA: TGTGCCAGCAGCCTTCGGACACTTCGGCGGGAGCAGTACTTC. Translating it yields CASSLRTLRREQYF. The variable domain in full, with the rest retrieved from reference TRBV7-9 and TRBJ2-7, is DTGVSQNPRHKITKRGQNVTFRCDPISEHNRLYWYRQTLGQGPEFLTYFQNEAQLEKSRLLSDRFSAERPKGSFSTLEIQRTEQGDSAMYLCASSLRTLRREQYFGPGTRLTVT.

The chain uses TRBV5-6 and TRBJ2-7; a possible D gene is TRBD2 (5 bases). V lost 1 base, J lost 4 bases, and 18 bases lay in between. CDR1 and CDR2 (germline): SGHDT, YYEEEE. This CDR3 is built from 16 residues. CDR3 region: CASSLLDYALGYEQYF. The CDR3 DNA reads TGTGCCAGCAGCTTGCTCGACTACGCCTTAGGATACGAGCAGTACTTC.

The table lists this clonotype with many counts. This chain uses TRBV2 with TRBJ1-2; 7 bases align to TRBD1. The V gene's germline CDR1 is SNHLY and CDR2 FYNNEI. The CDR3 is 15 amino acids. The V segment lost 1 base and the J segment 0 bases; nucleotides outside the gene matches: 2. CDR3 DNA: TGTGCCAGCAGTGAAGTCCAGGGGGCTAACTATGGCTACACCTTC. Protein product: CASSEVQGANYGYTF. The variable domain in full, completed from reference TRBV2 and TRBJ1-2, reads EPEVTQTPSHQVTQMGQEVILRCVPISNHLYFYWYRQILGQKVEFLVSFYNNEISEKSEIFDDQFSVERPDGSNFTLKIRSTKLEDSAMYFCASSEVQGANYGYTFGSGTRLTVV.

This CDR3 is CATSDHRGMSDEQYF. CDR3 DNA: TGTGCCACCAGTGACCACAGGGGCATGTCGGACGAGCAGTACTTC. V is TRBV24-1 and J is TRBJ2-7; 7 bases align to TRBD1. The CDR3 loop spans 15 amino acids. Germline CDR1 KGHDR, CDR2 SFDVKD. J gave up 5 bases and V 4 bases, and 10 bases lay outside the gene matches.

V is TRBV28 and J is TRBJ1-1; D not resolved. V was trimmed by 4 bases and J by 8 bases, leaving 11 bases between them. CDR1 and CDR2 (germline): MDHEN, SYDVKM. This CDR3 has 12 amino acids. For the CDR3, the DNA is TGTGCCAGCAGTTGGATGCAGGTGGAAGCTTTCTTT. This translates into CASSWMQVEAFF. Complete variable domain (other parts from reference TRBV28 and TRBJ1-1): DVKVTQSSRYLVKRTGEKVFLECVQDMDHENMFWYRQDPGLGLRLIYFSYDVKMKEKGDIPEGYSVSREKKERFSLILESASTNQTSMYLCASSWMQVEAFFGQGTRLTVV.